Presented here are 7 T cell receptor beta chains from one specimen sequenced in a study of blood T cell repertoires in COVID-19. Method: immunoSEQ multiplex PCR; TCRdb's copy keeps in-frame clones and lacks some. The sample holds tens of thousands of clones; around three quarters are singletons and the top ten take approximately 23%. Sequenced: peripheral blood. Receptor source: a human donor in a cohort sampled during active COVID-19.

The chain uses TRBV25-1 and TRBJ2-2; 11 bases are shared with TRBD2. V dropped 3 bases and J dropped 5; count of bases not matched to a gene: 2. CDR1 and CDR2 (germline): MGHDK, SYGVNS. The CDR3 is 15 amino acids. The CDR3 nucleotides read TGTGCCAGCAGTGATAGCGGGGGGGCAACCGGGGAGCTGTTTTTT. This gives the protein CASSDSGGATGELFF.

The chain carries TRBV15 and TRBJ2-1, with TRBD2 identical over 9 bases. The CDR3 spans 15 residues. V lost 4 bases and J lost 4; bases outside the gene matches: 5. Looked up from germline, CDR1 is LNHNV and CDR2 is YYDKDF (reference sequence). The CDR3 sequence: CATSIRLAEYNEQFF. The CDR3 DNA reads as TGTGCCACCAGCATCAGACTAGCGGAGTACAATGAGCAGTTCTTC.

This clone was picked up many times. The chain uses TRBV27 and TRBJ1-5; weak D call: TRBD1 (6 bases). The CDR3 spans 13 residues. Trimming removed 5 bases at V and 4 bases at J, with 9 bases between. Looked up from germline, CDR1 is MNHEY and CDR2 is SMNVEV (reference sequence). CDR3: CASSNTGNQPQHF. For the CDR3, the DNA is TGTGCCAGCAGTAACACAGGGAATCAGCCCCAGCATTTT.

V usage is TRBV10-1 and J usage is TRBJ1-1; 7 bases match TRBD1. Germline V gives CDR1 WNHNN, CDR2 SYGVQD (reference sequence). V dropped 2 bases and J dropped 1; count of bases not matched to a gene: 4. CDR3 length: 15 amino acids. The CDR3 sequence: CASSETGDRNTEAFF. The CDR3, as DNA: TGCGCCAGCAGTGAGACAGGGGATCGGAACACTGAAGCTTTCTTT.

This rearrangement joins TRBV24-1 to TRBJ2-5, with TRBD1 matching over 9 bases. This CDR3 spans 15 amino acids. Germline-derived CDR1 and CDR2 are KGHDR and SFDVKD. The trim removed 4 bases at V and 5 bases at J, leaving 7 bases unmatched. The CDR3 loop reads CATSDQGTGRETQYF. The CDR3 DNA sequence: TGTGCCACCAGTGACCAAGGGACAGGGAGGGAGACCCAGTACTTC.

The chain uses TRBV7-6 and TRBJ1-2, with a tentative D call TRBD1 (5 bases). Trimming cost V 5 bases and J 2 bases, with 9 bases left between them. CDR1 and CDR2 from the germline V gene are SGHVS and FNYEAQ. The CDR3 loop spans 13 amino acids. In DNA form, the CDR3 reads TGTGCCAGCAGCCCCGACAGAAACTATGGCTACACCTTC. It codes for CASSPDRNYGYTF.

The genes are TRBV7-2 and TRBJ2-7; perhaps TRBD2 as D (6 bases). Trimming took off 4 bases at V and 5 bases at J, with 18 bases between the two ends. The germline V gene encodes CDR1 SGHTA and CDR2 FQGNSA. The CDR3 runs to 15 residues. The CDR3 loop is CASSSRGGAPDEQYF. The DNA of the CDR3 is TGTGCCAGCAGCTCACGCGGCGGGGCCCCCGACGAGCAGTACTTC.